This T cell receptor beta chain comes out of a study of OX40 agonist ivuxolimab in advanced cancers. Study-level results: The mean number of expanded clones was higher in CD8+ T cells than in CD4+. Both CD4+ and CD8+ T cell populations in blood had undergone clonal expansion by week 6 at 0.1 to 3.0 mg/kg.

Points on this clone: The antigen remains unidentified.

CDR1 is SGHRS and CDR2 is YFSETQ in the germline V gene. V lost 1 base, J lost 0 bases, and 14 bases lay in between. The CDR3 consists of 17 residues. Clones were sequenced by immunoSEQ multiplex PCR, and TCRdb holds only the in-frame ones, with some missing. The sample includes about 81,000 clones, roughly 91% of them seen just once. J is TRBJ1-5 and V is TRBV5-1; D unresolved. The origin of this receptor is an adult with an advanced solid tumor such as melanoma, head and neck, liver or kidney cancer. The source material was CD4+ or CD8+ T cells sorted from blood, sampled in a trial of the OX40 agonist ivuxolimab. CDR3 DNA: TGCGCCAGCAGCTTGACCCCGAGATCGTATAGCAATCAGCCCCAGCATTTT. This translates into CASSLTPRSYSNQPQHF.